A single sample gave rise to the 8 T cell receptor beta chains below, sequenced in a study of T cells in Graves' hyperthyroidism and ophthalmopathy. Template material for amplifying TCR beta CDR3 regions consisted of RNA transcripts. First-round RT-PCR targeting the TCR CDR3 was performed with the HTBI primer set. TCRdb used MiXCR to reprocess the multiplex PCR reads, holding one entry per CDR3 protein. The sample includes 300,000 to 350,000 distinct CDR3 sequences, 15% to 20% of them seen just once. The sequencing input was blood. These receptors originate from a woman aged 35 to 49 with Graves' ophthalmopathy.

In its sample, this clonotype was seen a few times. The rearrangement joins TRBV12-3 or TRBV12-4 to TRBJ2-3; 8 positions agree with TRBD2. This CDR3 region has 16 residues. V shed 4 bases, J shed 4 bases, and the junction held 10 bases outside the gene matches. The CDR3 coding sequence is TGTGCCAGCAGTTATTCGGTTGGCGGGGGGTCAGATACGCAGTATTTT. It specifies CASSYSVGGGSDTQYF.

There are many counts of this clonotype. This rearrangement joins TRBV6-1 to TRBJ2-5; the D gene is possibly TRBD1 (5 bases). Trimming removed 8 bases at V and 1 base at J, with 11 bases between. Germline assignment: CDR1 MNHNS and CDR2 SASEGT. This CDR3 region has 13 residues. CDR3 DNA sequence: TGTGCCAGCTGTAGGGGTCCCCAAGAGACCCAGTACTTC. This sequence encodes CASCRGPQETQYF.

This clonotype was counted once. Here the CDR3 DNA reads TGTGCCTGGAGTGTATGGGGGCGCTACGAGCAGTACTTC. Translated: CAWSVWGRYEQYF. The rearrangement joins TRBV30 to TRBJ2-7; D is possibly TRBD1 (6 bases). In germline, CDR1 is GTSNPN, CDR2 SVGIG (reference sequence). There are 13 residues in the CDR3. V lost 0 bases and J 3 bases, leaving 9 bases between the germline ends.

This clonotype was seen many times. The conserved closing phenylalanine or tryptophan is absent in this CDR3, likely reflecting a read error. The chain uses TRBV6-1 and TRBJ1-5; D ambiguous. The CDR3 runs to 15 residues. CDR1 and CDR2 (germline): MNHNS, SASEGT. Between the trimmed V and J ends, which lost 5 bases and 6 bases, there was a span of 17 bases. The CDR3 sequence is CASSQGSNRGQPQHL. The CDR3 region has the DNA TGTGCCAGCAGTCAAGGGAGTAACCGAGGTCAGCCCCAGCATCTT.

In the case of this clonotype: It may be a read error: a sequence one base away is much more abundant. The chain uses TRBV12-3 or TRBV12-4 and TRBJ1-1, with D possibly matching TRBD1 (5 bases). The CDR3 totals 16 residues. The DNA of the CDR3 is TGTGCCATCAGTTTAGGTGGCGGGGCGCGAGGCACTGAAGCTTTCTTT. Its protein is CAISLGGGARGTEAFF.

This chain joins TRBV27 and TRBJ1-5; 7 bases match TRBD1. J was trimmed by 7 bases and V by 6 bases; bases with no gene match: 6. The CDR3 contains 13 residues. The germline CDR1 and CDR2 sequences are MNHEY and SMNVEV (reference sequence). The DNA for the CDR3 is TGTGCCAGCAGGCTAACAGGGGCGCAGCCCCAGCATTTT. Protein product: CASRLTGAQPQHF.

This clonotype was recorded at least ten times. The gene calls are TRBV28 and TRBJ2-5, with 9 bases matching TRBD1. Losses at the gene ends were 3 bases for V and 2 bases for J; bases not matched to a gene: 13. The CDR3 has 18 residues. Germline values: CDR1 MDHEN, CDR2 SYDVKM. Here the CDR3 DNA reads TGTGCCAGCAGTTTTCCCGAGACAGGGGGTGAAGGTCAAGAGACCCAGTACTTC. Its translation: CASSFPETGGEGQETQYF.

This clonotype was seen many times. The chain combines TRBV7-8 with TRBJ2-6; TRBD1 is a possible D gene (6 bases). Germline V lookup: CDR1 SGHVS, CDR2 FQNEAQ. V dropped 5 bases and J dropped 0 bases, with 14 bases sitting between them. This CDR3 contains 17 residues. The CDR3 DNA sequence: TGTGCCAGCAGCCGACAGGTCCCCCTCTCTGGGGCCAACGTCCTGACTTTC. This gives the protein CASSRQVPLSGANVLTF.